The entry below describes one TCR beta chain. The length of the CDR3 is 16 residues. Germline assignment: CDR1 LNHDA and CDR2 SQIVND (reference sequence). The V end lost 6 bases, the J end lost 2 bases, and 16 bases lay between the germline ends. This sample was taken from a study of blood T cell repertoires in COVID-19. The wider study: Sample material is recorded as cDNA or gDNA derived from T cells, B-cell-depleted T cells, or PBMCs.

Assay used: immunoSEQ multiplex PCR; TCRdb lists only in-frame clones, some missing. Here the sample spans approximately 100,000 clones, approximately 80% being singletons. The source of this sequence is an older woman with acute or convalescent COVID-19. This chain connects TRBV19 to TRBJ1-4, with D perhaps matching TRBD1 (6 bases). The sample taken for sequencing was peripheral blood. The CDR3 is CASRRAGAQTNEKLFF. The CDR3, as DNA: TGTGCCAGTAGAAGGGCAGGGGCGCAGACTAATGAAAAACTGTTTTTT.